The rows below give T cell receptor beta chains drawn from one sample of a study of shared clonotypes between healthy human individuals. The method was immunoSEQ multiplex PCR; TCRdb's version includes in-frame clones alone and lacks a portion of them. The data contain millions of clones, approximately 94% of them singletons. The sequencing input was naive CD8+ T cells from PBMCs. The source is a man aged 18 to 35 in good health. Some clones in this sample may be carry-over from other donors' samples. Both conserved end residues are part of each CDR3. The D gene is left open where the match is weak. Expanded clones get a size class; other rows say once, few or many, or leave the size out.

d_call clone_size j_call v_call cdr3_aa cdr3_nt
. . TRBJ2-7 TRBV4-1 CASSQPRGSYEQYF TGCGCCAGCAGCCAGCCTCGGGGGTCTTACGAGCAGTACTTC
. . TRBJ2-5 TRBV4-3 CASSQRRHQETQYF TGCGCCAGCAGCCAACGCAGGCACCAAGAGACCCAGTACTTC
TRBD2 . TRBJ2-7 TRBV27 CASRRGDISYEQYF TGTGCCAGCAGGCGGGGGGACATCTCCTACGAGCAGTACTTC
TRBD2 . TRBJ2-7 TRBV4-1 CASSHRTSGPYEQYF TGCGCCAGCAGCCACCGGACTAGCGGGCCCTACGAGCAGTACTTC
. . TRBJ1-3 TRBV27 CASSLLGSGNTIYF TGTGCCAGCAGTTTATTGGGCTCTGGAAACACCATATATTTT
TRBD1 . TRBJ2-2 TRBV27 CASSPRQGSTGELFF TGTGCCAGCAGTCCCCGACAGGGAAGCACCGGGGAGCTGTTTTTT
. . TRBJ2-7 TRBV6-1 CASSGYIDSYEQYF TGTGCCAGCAGTGGCTATATAGACAGCTACGAGCAGTACTTC
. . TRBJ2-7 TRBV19 CASSIGGQFRYEQYF TGTGCCAGTAGTATAGGGGGACAATTCCGCTACGAGCAGTACTTC
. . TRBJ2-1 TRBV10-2 CASSGSSSYNEQFF TGCGCCAGCAGTGGGTCAAGCTCCTACAATGAGCAGTTCTTC
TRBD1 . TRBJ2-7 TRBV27 CASSLQGGFGNEQYF TGTGCCAGCAGTTTACAAGGGGGCTTTGGGAACGAGCAGTACTTC
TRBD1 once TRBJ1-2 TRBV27 CASSETGYSPSGYTF TGTGCCAGCAGTGAGACAGGGTATAGCCCGTCGGGCTACACCTTC
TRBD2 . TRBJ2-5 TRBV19 CASSPRTSGTETQYF TGTGCCAGTAGTCCCCGGACTAGCGGGACAGAGACCCAGTACTTC
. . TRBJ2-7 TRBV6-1 CASSDRTNEQYF TGTGCCAGCAGTGACCGTACGAACGAGCAGTACTTC
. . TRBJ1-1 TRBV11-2 CASSMGSPEAFF TGTGCCAGCAGCATGGGGTCTCCCGAAGCTTTCTTT
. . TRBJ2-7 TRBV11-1 CASSLAQSWREQYF TGTGCCAGCAGCTTAGCCCAGTCTTGGCGGGAGCAGTACTTC
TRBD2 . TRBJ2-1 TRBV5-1 CASSPKGLAAAYNEQFF TGCGCCAGCAGCCCCAAGGGACTAGCGGCGGCCTACAATGAGCAGTTCTTC
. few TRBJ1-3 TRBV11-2 CASSLAGRGNTIYF TGTGCCAGCAGCTTAGCAGGGCGAGGAAACACCATATATTTT
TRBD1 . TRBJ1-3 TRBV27 CASSVGTGGSGNTIYF TGTGCCAGCAGCGTCGGGACAGGGGGGTCGGGAAACACCATATATTTT
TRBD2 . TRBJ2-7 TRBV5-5 CASSLRTSVDEQYF TGTGCCAGCAGCCTTCGGACTAGCGTCGACGAGCAGTACTTC
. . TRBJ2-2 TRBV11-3 CASSTRLTGELFF TGTGCCAGCAGCACCCGGCTCACCGGGGAGCTGTTTTTT
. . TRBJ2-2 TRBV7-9 CARGDTGELFF TGTGCCAGGGGCGACACCGGGGAGCTGTTTTTT
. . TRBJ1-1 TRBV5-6 CASSFELDTEAFF TGTGCCAGCAGCTTCGAGCTCGACACTGAAGCTTTCTTT
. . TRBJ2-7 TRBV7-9 CASSSGMFSYEQYF TGTGCCAGCAGCTCCGGTATGTTCTCCTACGAGCAGTACTTC
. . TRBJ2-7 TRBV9 CASSPYTGIHEQYF TGTGCCAGCAGCCCATACACAGGAATTCACGAGCAGTACTTC
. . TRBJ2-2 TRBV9 CASSGYTGELFF TGTGCCAGCAGCGGTTACACCGGGGAGCTGTTTTTT
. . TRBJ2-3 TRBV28 CATRDFLFALTDTQYF TGTGCCACACGGGACTTCCTTTTCGCGCTCACAGATACGCAGTATTTT
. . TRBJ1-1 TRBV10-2 CATNRGGYTEAFF TGCGCCACCAATCGAGGGGGGTACACTGAAGCTTTCTTT